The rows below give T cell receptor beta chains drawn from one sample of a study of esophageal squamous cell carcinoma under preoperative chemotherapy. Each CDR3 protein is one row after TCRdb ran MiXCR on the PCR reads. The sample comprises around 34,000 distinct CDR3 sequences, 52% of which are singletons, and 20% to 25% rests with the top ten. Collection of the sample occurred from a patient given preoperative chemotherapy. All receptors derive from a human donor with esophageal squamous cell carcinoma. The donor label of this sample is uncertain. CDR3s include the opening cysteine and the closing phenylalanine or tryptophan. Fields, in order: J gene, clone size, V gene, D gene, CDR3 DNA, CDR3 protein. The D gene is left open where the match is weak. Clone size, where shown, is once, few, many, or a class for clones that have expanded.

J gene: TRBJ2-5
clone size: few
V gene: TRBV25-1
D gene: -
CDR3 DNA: TGTGCCAGCAGGGAGGCTAGCCTTACACAAGAGACCCAGTACTTC
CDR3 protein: CASREASLTQETQYF

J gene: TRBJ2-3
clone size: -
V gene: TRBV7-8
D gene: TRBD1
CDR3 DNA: TGTGCCGGCAGGGGCCTCCAGGCTGCGAGCACAGGGGCGCAGTATTTT
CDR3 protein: CAGRGLQAASTGAQYF

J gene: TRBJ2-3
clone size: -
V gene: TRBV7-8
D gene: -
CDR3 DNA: TGTGCCAGCAGCTCGGGGCCTTCCGCCACAGACACGCAGTATTTT
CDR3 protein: CASSSGPSATDTQYF

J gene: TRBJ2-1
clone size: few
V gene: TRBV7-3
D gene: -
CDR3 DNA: TGTGCCAGCAGCTCAAAAATTCTCTCCCCCCCCCAGTTCTTC
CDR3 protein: CASSSKILSPPQFF

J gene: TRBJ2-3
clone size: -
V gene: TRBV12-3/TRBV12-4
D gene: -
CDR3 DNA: TGTGCCAGCAGGGGTACTGGGGGGGGGGCCAAAGATACGCAGTATTTT
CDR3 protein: CASRGTGGGAKDTQYF

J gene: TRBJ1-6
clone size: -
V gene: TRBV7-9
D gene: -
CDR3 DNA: TGTGCCAGCAGCTTGGGCGCAGAGCGATCACCCCTCCACTTT
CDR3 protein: CASSLGAERSPLHF

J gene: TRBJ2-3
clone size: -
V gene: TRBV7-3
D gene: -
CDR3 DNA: TGTGCCAGCAGCCAAGGGACTCTAGGCAAAAATATTCAGTATTTT
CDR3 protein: CASSQGTLGKNIQYF

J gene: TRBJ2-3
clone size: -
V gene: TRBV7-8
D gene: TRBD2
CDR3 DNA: TGTGCCAGCAGCAACCTAGCGGTGTGGGCCAGTAATATGCAGTATTTT
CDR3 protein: CASSNLAVWASNMQYF

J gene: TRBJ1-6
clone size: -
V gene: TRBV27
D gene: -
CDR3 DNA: TGTGCCAGCAGTTTATCAGGGTCGTATAATTCACCCCTCCACTTT
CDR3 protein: CASSLSGSYNSPLHF

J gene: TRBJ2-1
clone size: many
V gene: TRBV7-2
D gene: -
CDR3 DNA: TGTGCCAGCAGCTATGGCAATGAGCAGTTCTTC
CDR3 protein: CASSYGNEQFF

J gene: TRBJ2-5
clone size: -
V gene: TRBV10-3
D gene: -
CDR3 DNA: TGTTGCACGGGAAAAGGGGGGCGTGCCCCCGATACCCAGTACTTC
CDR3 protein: CCTGKGGRAPDTQYF

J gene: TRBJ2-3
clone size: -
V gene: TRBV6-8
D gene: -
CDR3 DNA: TGTGCCGGCGGAACAGGGCCAGATACGCAGTATTTC
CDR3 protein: CAGGTGPDTQYF

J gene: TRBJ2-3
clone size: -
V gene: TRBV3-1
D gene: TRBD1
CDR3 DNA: TGTGCCAGCAGCCTAACAGGGGGCGCGTCAGATACGCAGTATTTT
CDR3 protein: CASSLTGGASDTQYF

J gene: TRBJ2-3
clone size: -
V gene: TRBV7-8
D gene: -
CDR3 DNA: TGTGCCAGCAGCGTCCCAGGGCTGGGGGCCAGAAATACTCAGTATTTC
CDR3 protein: CASSVPGLGARNTQYF

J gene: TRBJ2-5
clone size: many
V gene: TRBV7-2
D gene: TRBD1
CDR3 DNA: TGTGCCAGCAGCTCAAACAGGGGAGAGACCCAGTACTTC
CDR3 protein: CASSSNRGETQYF

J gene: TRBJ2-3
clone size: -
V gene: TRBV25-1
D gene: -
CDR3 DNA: TGTGCCAGCAGTGGGCGCCTTATCACAGATACGCAGTATTTT
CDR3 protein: CASSGRLITDTQYF

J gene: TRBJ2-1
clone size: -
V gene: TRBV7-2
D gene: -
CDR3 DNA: TGTGCCAGCAGCTCACGGGCGAGCTCCTACGAGCAGTTCTTC
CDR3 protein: CASSSRASSYEQFF

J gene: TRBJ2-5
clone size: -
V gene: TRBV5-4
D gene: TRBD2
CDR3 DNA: TGTGCCAGCCGAAGAGTTAGCGGGAGTGGGGAGCAGTACTTC
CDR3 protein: CASRRVSGSGEQYF

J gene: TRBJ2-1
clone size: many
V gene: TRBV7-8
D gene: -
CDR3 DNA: TGTGCCAGCAGCTCGCTCGCCTACGAGCAGTTCTTC
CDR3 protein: CASSSLAYEQFF

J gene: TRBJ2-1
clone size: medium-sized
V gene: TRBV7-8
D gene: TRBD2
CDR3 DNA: TGTGCCAGCAGCTCCACCCTAAAAACTAGCGGGGGGATCAGCTCCTACAATGAGCAGTTCTTC
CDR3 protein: CASSSTLKTSGGISSYNEQFF

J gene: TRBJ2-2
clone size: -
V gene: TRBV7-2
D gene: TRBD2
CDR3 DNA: TGTGCCAGCAGCTTACTAGCGGGGGGGCAAGGGGAGCTGTTTTTC
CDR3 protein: CASSLLAGGQGELFF

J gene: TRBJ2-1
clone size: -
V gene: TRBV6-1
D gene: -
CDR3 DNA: TGTGCCGGCAGCGATATTGGGTATGAGCAGTTCTTC
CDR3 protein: CAGSDIGYEQFF

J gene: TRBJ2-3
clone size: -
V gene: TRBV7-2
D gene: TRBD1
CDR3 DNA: TGTGCCGGGGGTCTAGGGGGCTCTGACACAGATACCCAGTATTTC
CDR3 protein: CAGGLGGSDTDTQYF

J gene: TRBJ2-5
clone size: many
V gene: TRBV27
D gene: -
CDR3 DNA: TGTGCCAGCTGGGGTCCGGGCGGGCAGTACTTC
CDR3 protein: CASWGPGGQYF

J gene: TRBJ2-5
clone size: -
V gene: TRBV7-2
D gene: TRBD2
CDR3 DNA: TGTGCGGGGAGCGACGGGGGGGGATCAGAGACGCAGTACTTC
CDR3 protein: CAGSDGGGSETQYF

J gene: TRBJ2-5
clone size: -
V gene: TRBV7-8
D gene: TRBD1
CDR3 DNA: TGTGCCAGCAGGGGGCTAGGGGGCCGGGCCCATGAGACCCAGTACTTC
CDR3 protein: CASRGLGGRAHETQYF

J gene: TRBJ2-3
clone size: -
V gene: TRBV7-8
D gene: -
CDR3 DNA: TGTGCCAGCAGCAACCTGGGGCGGGGGCCCAGTGACACGCAGTACTTT
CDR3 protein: CASSNLGRGPSDTQYF

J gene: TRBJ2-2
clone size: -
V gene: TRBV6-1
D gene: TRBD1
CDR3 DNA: TGTGCCAGCAGATGGTCCGGGACAGGGCCCACCGGTGCGCTGTTTTTT
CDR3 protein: CASRWSGTGPTGALFF

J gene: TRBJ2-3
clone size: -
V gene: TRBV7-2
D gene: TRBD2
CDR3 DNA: TGTGCCAGCAGCTTAGCCGCGGGGGGAGCGACAGATACGCAGTATTTT
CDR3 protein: CASSLAAGGATDTQYF

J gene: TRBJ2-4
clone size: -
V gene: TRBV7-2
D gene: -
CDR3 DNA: TGTGCCAGCAGCTTAGTTCGGAGTTTAGGCACAGACATGCAGTACTTT
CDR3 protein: CASSLVRSLGTDMQYF

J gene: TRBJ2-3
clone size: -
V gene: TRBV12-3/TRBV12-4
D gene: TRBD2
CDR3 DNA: TGTGCCAGCAGTTTCGGCCTCGAGCGGGGGGCCACAGGTCCCAAGTCTTTT
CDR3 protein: CASSFGLERGATGPKSF

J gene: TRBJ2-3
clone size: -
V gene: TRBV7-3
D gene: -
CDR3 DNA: TGTGCCAGCAGCTTGGGCGCGCGGGGCAAAAACACGCAGTATTTT
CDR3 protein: CASSLGARGKNTQYF

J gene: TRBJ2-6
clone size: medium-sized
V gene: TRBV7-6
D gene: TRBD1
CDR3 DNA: TGTGCCAGCAGCCAGGACAGGGCCTCTGGGGCCAACGTCCTGACTTTC
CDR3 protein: CASSQDRASGANVLTF

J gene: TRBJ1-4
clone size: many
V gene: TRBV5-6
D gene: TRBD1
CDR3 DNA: TGTGCCAGCAGCCCCCGGGACAGGGATGAAAAACTGTTTTTT
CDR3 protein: CASSPRDRDEKLFF

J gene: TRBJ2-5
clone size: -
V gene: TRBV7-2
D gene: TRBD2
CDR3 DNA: TGTGCCAGCAGCTCTGGGCGGGGGTCTCGGCGGAAGGCCCAGAATTTC
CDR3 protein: CASSSGRGSRRKAQNF

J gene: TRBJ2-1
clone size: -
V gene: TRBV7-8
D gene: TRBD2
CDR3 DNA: TGTGCCAGCAGTTCCCCGGGACTAGGGTCGGGTGAGCAGTTCTTC
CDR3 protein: CASSSPGLGSGEQFF

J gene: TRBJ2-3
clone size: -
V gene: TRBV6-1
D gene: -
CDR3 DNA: TGTGCCAGCAGGGCGGGGCGAGCCGTCGATACGCAGTATTTT
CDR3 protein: CASRAGRAVDTQYF

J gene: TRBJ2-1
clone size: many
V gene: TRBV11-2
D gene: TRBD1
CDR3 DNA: TGTGCCAGCAGCTTAGCATATCCGCCAGGGGGTTTTGAGCAGTTCTTC
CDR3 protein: CASSLAYPPGGFEQFF

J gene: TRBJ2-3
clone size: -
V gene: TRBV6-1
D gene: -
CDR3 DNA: TGTGCCAGCGCGGGCAACCGGGGCCGCGGGCCAGATACGCAGTATTTC
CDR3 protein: CASAGNRGRGPDTQYF

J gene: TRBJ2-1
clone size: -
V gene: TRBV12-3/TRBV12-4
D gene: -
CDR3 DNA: TGTGCCAGGAGTCTCGAGGCACAGGGCTCAGATGCGCAGTATTTC
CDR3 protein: CARSLEAQGSDAQYF

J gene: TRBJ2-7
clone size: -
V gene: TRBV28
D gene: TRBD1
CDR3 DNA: TGTGCCAGCAGTAACAGGGGGCTGGACTACGAGCAGTACTTC
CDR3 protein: CASSNRGLDYEQYF

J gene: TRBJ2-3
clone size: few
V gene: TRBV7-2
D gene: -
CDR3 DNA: TGTGCCAGCAGCTCCGGGCGGGTGGCCACAGATACGCAGTATTTT
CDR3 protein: CASSSGRVATDTQYF

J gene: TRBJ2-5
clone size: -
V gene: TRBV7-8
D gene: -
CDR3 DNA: TGTGCCAGCGGCTTCGGGGGCGGTGACCAAGAGACCCAGTACTTC
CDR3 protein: CASGFGGGDQETQYF

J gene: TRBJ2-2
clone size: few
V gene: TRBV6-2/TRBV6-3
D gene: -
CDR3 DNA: TGTGCCAGCAGCTCAGAGTGGGGGGCGCTTAATAGGGAGCTGTTTTTT
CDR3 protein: CASSSEWGALNRELFF

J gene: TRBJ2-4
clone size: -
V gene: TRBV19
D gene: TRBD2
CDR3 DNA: TGTGCCAGTAGTGAGTCGTCGGGGGGGCAAGACATTCAGTACTTC
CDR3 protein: CASSESSGGQDIQYF

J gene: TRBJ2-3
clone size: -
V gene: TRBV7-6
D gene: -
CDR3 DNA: TGTGCCAGCGGGTGTTCTGGGGGCGGGGTCAAAGATACGCAGTATTTC
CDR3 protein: CASGCSGGGVKDTQYF

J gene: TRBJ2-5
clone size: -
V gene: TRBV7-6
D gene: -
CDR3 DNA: TGTGCCAGCGGGGTGGACGGGAGCAGGGGCCAAGAGACCCAGTACTTC
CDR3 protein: CASGVDGSRGQETQYF